This TCR beta chain was recovered during a study of CD8 T cells in ankylosing spondylitis. The CDR3 consists of 14 residues. Germline V gene lookup returns CDR1 SGDLS and CDR2 YYNGEE. With 0 bases clipped from V and 4 bases from J, the junction kept 3 bases outside the gene matches. In its sample, this clonotype was seen many times. The antigen remains unidentified. Study-wide points: A TCR beta motif made of about 8 highly homologous variants seemed typical of ankylosing spondylitis blood. Past research had described some motif variants in reactive arthritis synovial fluid and blood.

Generation of TCR beta libraries employed quantitative 5'-RACE incorporating molecular barcodes. TCRdb re-derived calls from the 5' RACE reads in MiXCR, one entry per CDR3 protein. The table lists around 230,000 distinct CDR3 sequences, roughly 8% of them singletons. The TCR was taken from a female donor with ankylosing spondylitis or in good health (not recorded which). Material: blood, either unsorted or a sorted T cell fraction (not recorded which). J is TRBJ1-2 and V is TRBV9, with 7 nucleotides matching TRBD1. The CDR3 is CASSVAGDSYGYTF. The CDR3 nucleotides are TGTGCCAGCAGCGTAGCAGGGGACAGCTATGGCTACACCTTC.